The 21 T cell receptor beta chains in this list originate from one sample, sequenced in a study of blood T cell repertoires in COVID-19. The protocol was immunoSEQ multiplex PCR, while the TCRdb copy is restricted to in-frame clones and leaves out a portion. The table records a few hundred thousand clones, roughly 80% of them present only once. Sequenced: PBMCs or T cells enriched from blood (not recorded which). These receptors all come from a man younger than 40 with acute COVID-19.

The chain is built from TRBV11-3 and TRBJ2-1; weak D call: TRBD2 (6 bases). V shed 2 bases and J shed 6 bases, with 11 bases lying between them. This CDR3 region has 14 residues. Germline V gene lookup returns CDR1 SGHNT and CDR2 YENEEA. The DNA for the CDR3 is TGTGCCAGCAGCTTACCGGAGGGCGGCAATGAGCAGTTCTTC. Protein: CASSLPEGGNEQFF. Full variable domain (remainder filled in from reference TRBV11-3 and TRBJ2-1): EAGVVQSPRYKIIEKKQPVAFWCNPISGHNTLYWYLQNLGQGPELLIRYENEEAVDDSQLPKDRFSAERLKGVDSTLKIQPAELGDSAVYLCASSLPEGGNEQFFGPGTRLTVL.

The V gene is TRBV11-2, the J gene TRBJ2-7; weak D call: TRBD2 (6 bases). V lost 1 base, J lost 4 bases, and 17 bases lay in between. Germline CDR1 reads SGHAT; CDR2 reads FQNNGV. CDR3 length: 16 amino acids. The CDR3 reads CASSLVAGPQGYEQYV. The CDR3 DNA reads TGTGCCAGCAGCTTAGTGGCGGGACCCCAAGGGTACGAGCAGTACGTC.

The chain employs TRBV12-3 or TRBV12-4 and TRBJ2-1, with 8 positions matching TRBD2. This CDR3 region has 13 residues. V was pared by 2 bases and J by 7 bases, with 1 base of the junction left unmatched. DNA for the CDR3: TGTGCCAGCAGTTTAATAGCGGGAAATGAGCAGTTCTTC. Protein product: CASSLIAGNEQFF.

CDR3 sequence reads: CASSYLLADNEQFF. The CDR3 nucleotides read TGTGCCAGCAGTTACTTACTAGCGGACAATGAGCAGTTCTTC. J is TRBJ2-1 and V is TRBV6-5; TRBD2 aligns across 8 bases. Trimming cost V 1 base and J 5 bases; bases outside gene matches: 1. Germline-derived CDR1 and CDR2 are MNHEY and SVGAGI. There are 14 residues in the CDR3.

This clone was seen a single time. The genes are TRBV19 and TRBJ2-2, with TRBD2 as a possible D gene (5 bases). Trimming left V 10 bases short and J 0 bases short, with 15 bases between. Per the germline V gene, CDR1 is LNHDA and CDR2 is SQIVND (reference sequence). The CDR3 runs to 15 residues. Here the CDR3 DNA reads TGTGCCACCTTCGAGGGCGGAGCGAACACCGGGGAGCTGTTTTTT. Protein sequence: CATFEGGANTGELFF.

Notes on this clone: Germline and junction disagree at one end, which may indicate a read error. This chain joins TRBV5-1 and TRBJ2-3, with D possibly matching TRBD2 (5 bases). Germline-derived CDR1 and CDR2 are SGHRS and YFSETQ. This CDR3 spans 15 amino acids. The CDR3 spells CASSLPGISTDTQYF. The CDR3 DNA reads TGTGCCAGCAGCTTGCCGGGAATAAGCACAGATACGCAGTATTTT.

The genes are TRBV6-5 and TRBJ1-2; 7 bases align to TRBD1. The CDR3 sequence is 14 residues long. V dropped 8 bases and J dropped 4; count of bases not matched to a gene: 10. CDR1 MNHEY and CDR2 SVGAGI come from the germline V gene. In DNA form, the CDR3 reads TGTGCCAGCCGGGGGGGACAGTTGGCCTATGGCTACACCTTC. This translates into CASRGGQLAYGYTF.

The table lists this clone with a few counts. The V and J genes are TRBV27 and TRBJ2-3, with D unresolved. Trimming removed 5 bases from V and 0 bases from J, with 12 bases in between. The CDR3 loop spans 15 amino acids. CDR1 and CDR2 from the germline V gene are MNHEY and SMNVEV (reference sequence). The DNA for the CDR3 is TGTGCCAGCAGTATGGGCCCGCAGAGCACAGATACGCAGTATTTT. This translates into CASSMGPQSTDTQYF.

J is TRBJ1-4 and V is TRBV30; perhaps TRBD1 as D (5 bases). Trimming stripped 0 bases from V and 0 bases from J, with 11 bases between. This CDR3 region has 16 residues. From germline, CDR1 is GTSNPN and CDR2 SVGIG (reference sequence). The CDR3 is CAWSVGHQTTNEKLFF. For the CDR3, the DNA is TGTGCCTGGAGTGTAGGACACCAAACAACTAATGAAAAACTGTTTTTT.

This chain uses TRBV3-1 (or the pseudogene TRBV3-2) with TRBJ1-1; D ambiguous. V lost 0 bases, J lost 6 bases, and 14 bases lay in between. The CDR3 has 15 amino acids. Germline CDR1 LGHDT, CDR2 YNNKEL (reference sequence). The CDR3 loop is CASSQDRSPGAEAFF. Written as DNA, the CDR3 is TGTGCCAGCAGCCAAGATCGAAGTCCAGGCGCTGAAGCTTTCTTT.

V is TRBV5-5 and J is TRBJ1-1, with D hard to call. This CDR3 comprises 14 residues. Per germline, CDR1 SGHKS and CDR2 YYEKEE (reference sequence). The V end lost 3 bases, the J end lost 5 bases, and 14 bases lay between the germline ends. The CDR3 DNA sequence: TGTGCCAGCAGCTCCACAGCCGCTGTTACTGAAGCTTTCTTT. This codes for CASSSTAAVTEAFF.

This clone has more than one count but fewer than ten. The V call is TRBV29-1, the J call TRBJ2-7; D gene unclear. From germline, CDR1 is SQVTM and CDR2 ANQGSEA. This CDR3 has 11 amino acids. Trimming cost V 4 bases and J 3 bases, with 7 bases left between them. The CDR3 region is CSVVDFYEQYV. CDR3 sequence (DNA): TGCAGCGTTGTAGACTTCTACGAGCAGTACGTC.

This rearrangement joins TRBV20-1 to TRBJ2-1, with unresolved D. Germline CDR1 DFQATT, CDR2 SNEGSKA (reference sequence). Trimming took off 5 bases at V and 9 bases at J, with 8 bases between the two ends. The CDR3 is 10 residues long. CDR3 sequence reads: CSARGSEQFF. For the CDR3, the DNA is TGCAGTGCTCGCGGAAGTGAGCAGTTCTTC.

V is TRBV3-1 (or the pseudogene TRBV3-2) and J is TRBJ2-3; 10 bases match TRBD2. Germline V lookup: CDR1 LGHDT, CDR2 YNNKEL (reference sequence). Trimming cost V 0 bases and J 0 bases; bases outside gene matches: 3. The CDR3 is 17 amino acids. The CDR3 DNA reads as TGTGCCAGCAGCCAAGACCTAGCGGGGGCTAGCACAGATACGCAGTATTTT. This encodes CASSQDLAGASTDTQYF.

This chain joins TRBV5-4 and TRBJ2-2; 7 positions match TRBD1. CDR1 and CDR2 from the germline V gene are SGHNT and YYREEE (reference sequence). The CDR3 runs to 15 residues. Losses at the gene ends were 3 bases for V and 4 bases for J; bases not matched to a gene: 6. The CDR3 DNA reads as TGTGCCAGCAGCTCAGACAGGGACATCACCGGGGAGCTGTTTTTT. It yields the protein CASSSDRDITGELFF.

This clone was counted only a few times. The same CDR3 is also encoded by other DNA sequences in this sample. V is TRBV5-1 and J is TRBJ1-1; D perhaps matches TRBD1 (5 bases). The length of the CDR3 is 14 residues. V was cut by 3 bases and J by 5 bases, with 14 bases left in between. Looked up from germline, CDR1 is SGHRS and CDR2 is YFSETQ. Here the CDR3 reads CASSSGTGGTEAFF. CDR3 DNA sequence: TGCGCCAGCAGCTCCGGGACGGGAGGGACTGAAGCTTTCTTT.

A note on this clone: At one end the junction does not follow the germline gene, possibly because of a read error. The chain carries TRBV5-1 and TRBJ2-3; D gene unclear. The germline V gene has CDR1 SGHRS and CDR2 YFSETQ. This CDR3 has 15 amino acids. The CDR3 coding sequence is TGTGCCAGCAGCTTGTTAGCTACCCAACAAGATACGCAGTATTTT. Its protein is CASSLLATQQDTQYF.

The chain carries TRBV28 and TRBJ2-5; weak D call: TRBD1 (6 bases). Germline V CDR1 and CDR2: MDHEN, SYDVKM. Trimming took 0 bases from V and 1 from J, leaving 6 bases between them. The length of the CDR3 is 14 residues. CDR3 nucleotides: TGTGCCAGCAGTTTATGGGGGGCCCAAGAGACCCAGTACTTC. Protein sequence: CASSLWGAQETQYF. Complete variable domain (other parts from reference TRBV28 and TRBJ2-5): DVKVTQSSRYLVKRTGEKVFLECVQDMDHENMFWYRQDPGLGLRLIYFSYDVKMKEKGDIPEGYSVSREKKERFSLILESASTNQTSMYLCASSLWGAQETQYFGPGTRLLVL.

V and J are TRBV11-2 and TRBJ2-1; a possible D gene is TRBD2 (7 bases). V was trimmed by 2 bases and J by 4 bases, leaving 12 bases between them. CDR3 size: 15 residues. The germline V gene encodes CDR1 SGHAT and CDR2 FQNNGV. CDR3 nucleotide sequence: TGTGCCAGCAGCTTAAGGGGGAGGGAATACAATGAGCAGTTCTTC. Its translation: CASSLRGREYNEQFF.

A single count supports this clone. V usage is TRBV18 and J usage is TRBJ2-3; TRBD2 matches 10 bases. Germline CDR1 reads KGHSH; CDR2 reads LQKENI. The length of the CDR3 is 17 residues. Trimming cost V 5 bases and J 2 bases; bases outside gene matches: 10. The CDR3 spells CASSTRDSGRDTDTQYF. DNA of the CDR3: TGTGCCAGCTCAACTCGGGACAGCGGGAGGGACACAGATACGCAGTATTTT.

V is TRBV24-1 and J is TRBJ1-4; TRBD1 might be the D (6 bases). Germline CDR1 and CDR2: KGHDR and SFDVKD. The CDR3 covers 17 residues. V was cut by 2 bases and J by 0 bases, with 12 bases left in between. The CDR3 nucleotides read TGTGCCACCAGTGATTCGGACAGTACCACAACTAATGAAAAACTGTTTTTT. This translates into CATSDSDSTTTNEKLFF.